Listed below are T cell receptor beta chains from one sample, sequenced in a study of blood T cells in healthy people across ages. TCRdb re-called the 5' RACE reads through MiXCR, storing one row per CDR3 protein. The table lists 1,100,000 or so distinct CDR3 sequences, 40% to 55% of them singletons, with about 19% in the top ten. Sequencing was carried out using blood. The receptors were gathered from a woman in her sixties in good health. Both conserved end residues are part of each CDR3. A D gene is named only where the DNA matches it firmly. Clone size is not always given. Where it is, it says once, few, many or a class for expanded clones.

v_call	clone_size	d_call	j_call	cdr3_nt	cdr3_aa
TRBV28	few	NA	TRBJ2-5	TGTGCCAGCAGTTTTACAGGGAACTCCCAAGAGACCCAGTACTTC	CASSFTGNSQETQYF
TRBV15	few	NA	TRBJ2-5	TGTGCCACCAGCAGAGATAAGATATTGGCCCAGTACTTC	CATSRDKILAQYF
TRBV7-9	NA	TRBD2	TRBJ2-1	TGTGCCAGCACCCATAGCGGGGGCTACAATGAGCAGTTCTTC	CASTHSGGYNEQFF
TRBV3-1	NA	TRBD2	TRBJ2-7	TGTGCCAGCAGCCAAGGTCGTAGCGGGAGGACCAACAATGAGCAGTACTTC	CASSQGRSGRTNNEQYF
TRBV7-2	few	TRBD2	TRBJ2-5	TGTGCCAGCAGCATTGGACTAGCGGGAGGGCCGGAAGAGACCCAGTACTTC	CASSIGLAGGPEETQYF
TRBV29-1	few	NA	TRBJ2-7	TGCAGCGTTGGGATTAGCGTCAACTCCTACGAGCAGTACTTC	CSVGISVNSYEQYF
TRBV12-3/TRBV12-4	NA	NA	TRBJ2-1	TGTGCCAGCAGACCGACCACCCAGGCATACAATGAGCAGTTCTTC	CASRPTTQAYNEQFF
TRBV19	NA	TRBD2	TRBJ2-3	TGTGCCAGTAGTATACTAGCGGGTGATAATCGGTATTTT	CASSILAGDNRYF
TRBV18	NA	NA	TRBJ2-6	TGTGCCAGCCAAGATTACGGGCAGTCAAAGCTTGGGGCCAACGTCCTGACTTTC	CASQDYGQSKLGANVLTF
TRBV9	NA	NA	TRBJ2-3	TGTGCCAGCAGCGAGGACCCTCATACGCAGTATTTT	CASSEDPHTQYF
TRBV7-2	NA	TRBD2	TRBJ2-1	TGTGCCAGCAGCTTCTCTAGCGGGAGGGTGAATGAGCAGTTCTTC	CASSFSSGRVNEQFF
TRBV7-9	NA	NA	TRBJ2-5	TGTGCCAGCAGTTGGAGGGGAAAAGTCGGGACCCAGTACTTC	CASSWRGKVGTQYF
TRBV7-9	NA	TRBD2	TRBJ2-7	TGTGCCAGCAGCGAGGGACCAGCGGGAGCGGGGTACGAGCAGTACTTC	CASSEGPAGAGYEQYF
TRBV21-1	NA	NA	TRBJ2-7	TGTGCCAGCAGCAAAGCAAGCATACGATACGAGCAGTACTTC	CASSKASIRYEQYF
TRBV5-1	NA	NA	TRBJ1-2	TGCGCCAGCAGCTTGGAGCCAGGAGCTAACTATGGCTACACCTTC	CASSLEPGANYGYTF
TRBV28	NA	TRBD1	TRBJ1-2	TGTGCCAGCAGTTCCGGGACAGAGAAATATGGCTACACCTTC	CASSSGTEKYGYTF
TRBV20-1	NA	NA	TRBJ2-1	TGCAGTGCCCCGGGTCTTAGGGGGGGCAATGAGCAGTTCTTC	CSAPGLRGGNEQFF
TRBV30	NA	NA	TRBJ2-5	TGTGCCTGGAGTAGGACAGGAGGGGAGACCCAGTACTTC	CAWSRTGGETQYF
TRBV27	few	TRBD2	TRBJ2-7	TGTGCCAGCAGTCCTATCTGGACTAGCGGGATCCACGAGCAGTACTTC	CASSPIWTSGIHEQYF
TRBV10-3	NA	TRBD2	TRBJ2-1	TGTGCCATAACCGGGACTAGCGACAATGAGCAGTTCTTC	CAITGTSDNEQFF
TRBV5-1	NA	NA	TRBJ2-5	TGCGCCAGCACCGGACAGACATCCCAAGAGACCCAGTACTTC	CASTGQTSQETQYF
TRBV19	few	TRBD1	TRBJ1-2	TGTGCCAGTAGTGTAACAGGGGACGGTGGCTACACCTTC	CASSVTGDGGYTF
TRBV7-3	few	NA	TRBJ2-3	TGTGCCAGCAGCCCATTAGGCGGGATCCTAGATACGCAGTATTTT	CASSPLGGILDTQYF
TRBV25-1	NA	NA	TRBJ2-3	TGTGCCAGCCTCTCGAGGGGGAAAAACACAGATACGCAGTATTTT	CASLSRGKNTDTQYF
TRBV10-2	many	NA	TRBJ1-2	TGCGCCAGCGGTCGCGCCGGGGACTATGGCTACACCTTC	CASGRAGDYGYTF
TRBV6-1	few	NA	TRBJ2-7	TGTGCCAGCAGGAGGGGTCGGGAGCAGTACTTC	CASRRGREQYF
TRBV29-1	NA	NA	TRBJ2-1	TGCAGCGTTGATAGGCCGAGCTCCTACAATGAGCAGTTCTTC	CSVDRPSSYNEQFF
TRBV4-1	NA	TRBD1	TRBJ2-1	TGCGCCAGCAGCCGGGACAGGTACAATGAGCAGTTCTTC	CASSRDRYNEQFF
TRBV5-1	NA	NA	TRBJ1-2	TGCGCCAGCAGCTTGAATACATACTCTGGCTACACCTTC	CASSLNTYSGYTF